This TCR beta chain stems from a study of post-analysis software for immune sequencing data (dated by TCRdb to about 2015). At the level of the whole study: Recorded disease courses included relapsing-remitting, secondary progressive and progressive-relapsing multiple sclerosis, with some patients lacking subtype annotation. The patient repertoires were set against about 10 previously published healthy control repertoires from donors whose ages ranged from about 6 to 25 years. A subset of samples was prepared in parallel using single-end sample barcoding, then pooled and co-amplified after Illumina adapter ligation.

Germline trimming: 4 bases from V, 5 bases from J; junction bases outside gene matches: 8. The germline V gene gives CDR1 as SGHTA and CDR2 as FQGNSA. The CDR3 measures 15 amino acids from cysteine to phenylalanine. Only the CDR3 part of the read is kept: 45 bases, read in frame from the first base. To demonstrate the VDJtools post-analysis software, TCR beta repertoires were profiled from the peripheral blood of more than 10 young patients with multiple sclerosis. The patients with multiple sclerosis were children and adolescents between roughly 6 and 17 years of age. Receptor amplification or capture employed PCR. These reads were obtained on an Illumina HiSeq 2500. To reduce PCR and sequencing biases, unique molecular identifiers were incorporated into the TCR beta cDNA libraries. Roughly 0.5 million cDNA molecules were obtained per 1 to 10 million input T cells, so each molecule approximated one T cell. The patient libraries were prepared and sequenced with the same protocol used for the earlier healthy control dataset. Within a given batch, samples were prepared together, multiplexed and sequenced on the same HiSeq lane. In the original analysis: MIGEC handled the raw barcoded reads, throwing out single-read molecular identifier groups before consensus assembly and CDR3 extraction. Clonotype tables were post-analysed with VDJtools, and diversity was normalized by down-sampling all datasets to the smallest sample size. In repertoire overlap clustering, CDR3 amino acid sequences, but not nucleotide sequences, were matched to correct batch-related cross-sample contamination. The public reads were reprocessed in TCRdb via fastp at Q25 and MiXCR, keeping in-frame beta chains. Identical CDR3 protein sequences are pooled into one entry, listed with their most common genes and DNA. The V and J calls shown here were made by TCRdb, not taken from the authors' results. The table for this sample lists some 690,000 distinct CDR3 sequences; about 60% of them were counted only once. Around 11% of the sample is held by the ten biggest clonotypes.

Comment on this clonotype: What antigen it recognizes has not been identified. One base away there is no much larger clone; base qualities are not given.

The research as a whole found: Compared with controls, multiple sclerosis patients had significantly lower normalized Chao1 diversity, a finding suggesting substantial peripheral T-cell clonal expansion. Significantly higher frequencies in patients than in controls were found for about five TRBV segments, including TRBV5-6, TRBV5-1 and TRBV20-1. The control group was slightly older than the multiple sclerosis patient group. Strong co-clustering of samples prepared in the same batch was shown by direct clustering with F measure, prompting a batch-effect correction.

The origin of this receptor is a girl aged 2 to 10 with multiple sclerosis. The chain uses TRBV7-2 and TRBJ1-1; TRBD1 matches 9 bases in the middle. The specimen was blood. The CDR3 protein is CASSSTRTGETEAFF. The bases are TGTGCCAGCAGCTCCACCAGGACAGGGGAGACTGAAGCTTTCTTT. This CDR3, with the reference TRBV7-2 and TRBJ1-1 proteins standing in past its ends, gives the full variable domain GAGVSQSPSNKVTEKGKDVELRCDPISGHTALYWYRQSLGQGLEFLIYFQGNSAPDKSGLPSDRFSAERTGGSVSTLTIQRTQQEDSAVYLCASSSTRTGETEAFFGQGTRLTVV.